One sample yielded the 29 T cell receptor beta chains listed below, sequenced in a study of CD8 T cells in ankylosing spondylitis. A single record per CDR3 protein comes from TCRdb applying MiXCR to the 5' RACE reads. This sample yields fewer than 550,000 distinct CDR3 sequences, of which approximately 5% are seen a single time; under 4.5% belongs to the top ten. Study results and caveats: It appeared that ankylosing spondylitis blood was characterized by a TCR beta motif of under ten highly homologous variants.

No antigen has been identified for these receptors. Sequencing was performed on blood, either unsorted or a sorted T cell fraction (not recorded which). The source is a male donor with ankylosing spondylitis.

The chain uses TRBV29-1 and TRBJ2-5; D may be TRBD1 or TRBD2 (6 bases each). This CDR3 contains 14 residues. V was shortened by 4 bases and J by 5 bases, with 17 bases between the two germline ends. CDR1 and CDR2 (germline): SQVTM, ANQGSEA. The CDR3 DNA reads TGCAGCGTTGGAGGAACAGGGAGGCTGGAGACCCAGTACTTC. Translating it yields CSVGGTGRLETQYF.

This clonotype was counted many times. Written as DNA, the CDR3 is TGTGCCAGCAGCCTTGGTCCAGGCTCCTACGAGCAGTACTTC. It is translated as CASSLGPGSYEQYF. V gene TRBV3-1 combines with J gene TRBJ2-7; D not resolved. The V end was cut by 4 bases, the J end by 0 bases, with 10 bases between. The CDR3 length is 14 residues. The germline CDR1 and CDR2 sequences are LGHDT and YNNKEL (reference sequence).

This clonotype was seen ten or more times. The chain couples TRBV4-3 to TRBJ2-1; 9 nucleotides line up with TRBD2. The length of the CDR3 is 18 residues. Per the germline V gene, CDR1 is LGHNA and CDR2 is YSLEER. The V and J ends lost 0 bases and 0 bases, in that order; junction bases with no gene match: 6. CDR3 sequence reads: CASSQDERGALSYNEQFF. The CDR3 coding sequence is TGCGCCAGCAGCCAAGATGAGCGGGGGGCCCTCTCCTACAATGAGCAGTTCTTC.

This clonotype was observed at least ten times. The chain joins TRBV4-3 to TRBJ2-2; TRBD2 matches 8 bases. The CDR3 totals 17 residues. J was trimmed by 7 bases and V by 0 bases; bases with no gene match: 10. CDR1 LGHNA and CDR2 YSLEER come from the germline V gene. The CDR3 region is CASSQEKTGGLGGELFF. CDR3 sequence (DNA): TGCGCCAGCAGCCAAGAGAAAACGGGGGGGCTAGGCGGGGAGCTGTTTTTT.

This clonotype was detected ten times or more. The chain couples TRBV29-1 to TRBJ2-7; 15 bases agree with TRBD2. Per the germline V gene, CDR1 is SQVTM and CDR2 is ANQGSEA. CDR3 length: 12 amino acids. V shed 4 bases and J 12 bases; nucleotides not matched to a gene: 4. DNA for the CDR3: TGCAGCGTTGGGACTAGCGGGGGGGAGTGGTACTTC. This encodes CSVGTSGGEWYF.

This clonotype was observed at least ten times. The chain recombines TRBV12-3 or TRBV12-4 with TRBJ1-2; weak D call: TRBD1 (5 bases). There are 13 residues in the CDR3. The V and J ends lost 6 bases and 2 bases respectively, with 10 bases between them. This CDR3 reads CASRPGRNYGYTF. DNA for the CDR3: TGTGCCAGCAGGCCGGGACGGAACTATGGCTACACCTTC.

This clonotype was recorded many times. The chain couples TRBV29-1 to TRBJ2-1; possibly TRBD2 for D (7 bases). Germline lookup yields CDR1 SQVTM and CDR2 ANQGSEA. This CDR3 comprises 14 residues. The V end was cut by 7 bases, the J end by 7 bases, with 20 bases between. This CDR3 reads CSARGGGARNEQFF. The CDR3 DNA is TGCAGCGCCCGAGGAGGGGGGGCGAGAAATGAGCAGTTCTTC.

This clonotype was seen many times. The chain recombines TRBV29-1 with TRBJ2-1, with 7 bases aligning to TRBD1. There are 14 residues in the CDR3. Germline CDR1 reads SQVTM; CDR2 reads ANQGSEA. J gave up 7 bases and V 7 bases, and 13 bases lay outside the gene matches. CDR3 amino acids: CSGKPGTVGNEQFF. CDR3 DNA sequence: TGCAGCGGGAAACCAGGGACAGTCGGGAATGAGCAGTTCTTC.

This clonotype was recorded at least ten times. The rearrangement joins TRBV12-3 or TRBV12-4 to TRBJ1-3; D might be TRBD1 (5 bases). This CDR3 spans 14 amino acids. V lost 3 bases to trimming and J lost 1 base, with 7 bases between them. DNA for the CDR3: TGTGCCAGCAGTTTTGGGGGATCTGGAAACACCATATATTTT. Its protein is CASSFGGSGNTIYF.

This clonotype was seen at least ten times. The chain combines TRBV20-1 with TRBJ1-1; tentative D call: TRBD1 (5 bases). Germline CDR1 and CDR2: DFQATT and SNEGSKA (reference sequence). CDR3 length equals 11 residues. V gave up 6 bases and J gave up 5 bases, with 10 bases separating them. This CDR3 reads CSARGRTEAFF. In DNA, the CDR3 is TGCAGTGCGCGGGGGAGGACTGAAGCTTTCTTT.

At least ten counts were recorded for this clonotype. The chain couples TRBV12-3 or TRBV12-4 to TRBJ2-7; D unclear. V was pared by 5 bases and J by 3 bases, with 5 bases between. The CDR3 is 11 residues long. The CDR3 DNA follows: TGTGCCAGCAGTATAGGCTACGAGCAGTACTTC. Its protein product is CASSIGYEQYF.

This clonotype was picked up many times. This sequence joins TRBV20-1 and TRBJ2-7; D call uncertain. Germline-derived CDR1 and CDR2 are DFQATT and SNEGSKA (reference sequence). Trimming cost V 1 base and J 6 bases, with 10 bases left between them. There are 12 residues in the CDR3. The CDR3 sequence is CSARVPAGEQYF. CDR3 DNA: TGCAGTGCTAGAGTGCCAGCTGGCGAGCAGTACTTC.

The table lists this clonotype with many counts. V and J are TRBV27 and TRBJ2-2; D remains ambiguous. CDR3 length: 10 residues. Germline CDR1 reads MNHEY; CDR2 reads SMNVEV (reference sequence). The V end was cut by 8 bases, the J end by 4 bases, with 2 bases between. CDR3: CASGTGELFF. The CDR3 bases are TGTGCCAGCGGCACCGGGGAGCTGTTTTTT.

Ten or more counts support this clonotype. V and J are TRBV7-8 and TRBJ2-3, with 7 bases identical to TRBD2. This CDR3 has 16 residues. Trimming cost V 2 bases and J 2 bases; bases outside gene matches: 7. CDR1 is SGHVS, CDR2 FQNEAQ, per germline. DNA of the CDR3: TGTGCCAGCAGCTTAAATAGCGGGCGGGTCACAGATACGCAGTATTTT. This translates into CASSLNSGRVTDTQYF. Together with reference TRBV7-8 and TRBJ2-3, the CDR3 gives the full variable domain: GAGVSQSPRYKVAKRGQDVALRCDPISGHVSLFWYQQALGQGPEFLTYFQNEAQLDKSGLPSDRFFAERPEGSVSTLKIQRTQQEDSAVYLCASSLNSGRVTDTQYFGPGTRLTVL.

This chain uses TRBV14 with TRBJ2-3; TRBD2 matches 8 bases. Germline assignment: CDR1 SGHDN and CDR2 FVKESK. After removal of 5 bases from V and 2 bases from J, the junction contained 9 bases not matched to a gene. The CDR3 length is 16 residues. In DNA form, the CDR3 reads TGTGCCAGCAGCTCTTATGCGCGGGGGGCCACAGATACGCAGTATTTT. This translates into CASSSYARGATDTQYF. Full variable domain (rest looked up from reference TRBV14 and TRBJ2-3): EAGVTQFPSHSVIEKGQTVTLRCDPISGHDNLYWYRRVMGKEIKFLLHFVKESKQDESGMPNNRFLAERTGGTYSTLKVQPAELEDSGVYFCASSSYARGATDTQYFGPGTRLTVL.

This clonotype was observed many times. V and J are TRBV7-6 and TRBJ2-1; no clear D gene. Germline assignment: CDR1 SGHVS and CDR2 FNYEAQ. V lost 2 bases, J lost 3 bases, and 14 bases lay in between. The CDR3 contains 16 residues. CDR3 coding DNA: TGTGCCAGCAGCTTATATATATCGGCGGTCTACAATGAGCAGTTCTTC. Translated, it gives CASSLYISAVYNEQFF.

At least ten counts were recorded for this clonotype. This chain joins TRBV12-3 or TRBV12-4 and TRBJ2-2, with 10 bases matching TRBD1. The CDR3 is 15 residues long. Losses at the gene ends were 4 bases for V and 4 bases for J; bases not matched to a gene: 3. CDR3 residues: CASSWDRGTTGELFF. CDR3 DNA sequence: TGTGCCAGCAGTTGGGACAGGGGTACCACCGGGGAGCTGTTTTTT.

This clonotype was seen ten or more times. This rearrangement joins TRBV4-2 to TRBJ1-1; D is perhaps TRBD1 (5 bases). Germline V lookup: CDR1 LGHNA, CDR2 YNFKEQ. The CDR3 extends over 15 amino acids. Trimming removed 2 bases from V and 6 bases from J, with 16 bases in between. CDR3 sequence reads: CASSQNRDSLAEAFF. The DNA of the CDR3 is TGTGCCAGCAGCCAAAATAGGGACTCCCTAGCTGAAGCTTTCTTT.

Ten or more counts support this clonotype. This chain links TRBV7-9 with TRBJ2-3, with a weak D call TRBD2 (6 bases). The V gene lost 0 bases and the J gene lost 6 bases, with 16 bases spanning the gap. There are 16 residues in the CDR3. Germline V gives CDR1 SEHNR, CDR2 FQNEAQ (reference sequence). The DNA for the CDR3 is TGTGCCAGCAGCTTAGCGCTAACGGAGGGTTACGATACGCAGTATTTT. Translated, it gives CASSLALTEGYDTQYF.

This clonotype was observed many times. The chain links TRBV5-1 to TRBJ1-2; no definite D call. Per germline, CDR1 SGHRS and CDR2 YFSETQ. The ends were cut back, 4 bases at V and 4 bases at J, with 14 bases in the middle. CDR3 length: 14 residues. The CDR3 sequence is CASSPGQKSYGYTF. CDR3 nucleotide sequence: TGCGCCAGCAGCCCGGGCCAGAAGAGCTATGGCTACACCTTC.

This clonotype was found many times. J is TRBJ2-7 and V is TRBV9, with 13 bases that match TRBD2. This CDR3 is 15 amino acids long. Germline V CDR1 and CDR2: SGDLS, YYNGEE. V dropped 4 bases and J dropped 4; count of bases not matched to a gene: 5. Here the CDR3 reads CASSPRTSGRYEQYF. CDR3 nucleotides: TGTGCCAGCAGCCCTCGGACTAGCGGGAGATACGAGCAGTACTTC.

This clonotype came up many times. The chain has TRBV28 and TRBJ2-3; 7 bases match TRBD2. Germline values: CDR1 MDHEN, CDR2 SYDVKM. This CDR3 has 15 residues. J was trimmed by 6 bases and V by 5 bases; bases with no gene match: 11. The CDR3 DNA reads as TGTGCCAGCAGTGCGCAACTAGCGTCATGGGATACGCAGTATTTT. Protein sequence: CASSAQLASWDTQYF.

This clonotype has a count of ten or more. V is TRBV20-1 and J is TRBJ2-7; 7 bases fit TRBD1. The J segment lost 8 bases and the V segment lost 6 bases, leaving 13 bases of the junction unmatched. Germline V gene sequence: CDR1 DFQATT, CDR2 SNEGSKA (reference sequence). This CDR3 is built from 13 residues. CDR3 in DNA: TGCAGTGCCCTTACAGGGGACACAGGGAAGCAGTACTTC. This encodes CSALTGDTGKQYF.

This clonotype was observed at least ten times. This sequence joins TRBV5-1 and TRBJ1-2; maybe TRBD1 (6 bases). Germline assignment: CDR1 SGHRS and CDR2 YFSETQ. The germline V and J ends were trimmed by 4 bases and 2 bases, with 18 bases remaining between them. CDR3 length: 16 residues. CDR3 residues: CASSVQGVPVNYGYTF. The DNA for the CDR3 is TGCGCCAGCAGCGTACAGGGCGTTCCGGTAAACTATGGCTACACCTTC.

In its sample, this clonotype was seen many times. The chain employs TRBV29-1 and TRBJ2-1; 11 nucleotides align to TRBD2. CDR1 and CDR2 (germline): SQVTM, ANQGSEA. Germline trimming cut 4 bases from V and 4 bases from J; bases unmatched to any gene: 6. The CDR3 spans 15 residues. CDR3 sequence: CSVVFGTSGYNEQFF. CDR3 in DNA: TGCAGCGTTGTATTCGGGACTAGCGGTTACAATGAGCAGTTCTTC.

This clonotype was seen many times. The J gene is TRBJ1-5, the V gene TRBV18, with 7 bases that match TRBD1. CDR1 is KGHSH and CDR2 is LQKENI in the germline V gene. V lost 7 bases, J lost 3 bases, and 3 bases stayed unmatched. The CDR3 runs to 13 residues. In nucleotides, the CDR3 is TGTGCCAGCTGGACAGGCTCCAATCAGCCCCAGCATTTT. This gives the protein CASWTGSNQPQHF.

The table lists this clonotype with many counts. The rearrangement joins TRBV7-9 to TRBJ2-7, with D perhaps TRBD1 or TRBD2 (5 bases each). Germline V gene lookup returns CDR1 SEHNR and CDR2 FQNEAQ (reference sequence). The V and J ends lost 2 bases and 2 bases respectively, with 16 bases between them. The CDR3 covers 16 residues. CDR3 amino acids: CASSLTSGTLAYEQYF. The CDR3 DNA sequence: TGTGCCAGCAGCTTAACGTCCGGGACCCTTGCCTACGAGCAGTACTTC.

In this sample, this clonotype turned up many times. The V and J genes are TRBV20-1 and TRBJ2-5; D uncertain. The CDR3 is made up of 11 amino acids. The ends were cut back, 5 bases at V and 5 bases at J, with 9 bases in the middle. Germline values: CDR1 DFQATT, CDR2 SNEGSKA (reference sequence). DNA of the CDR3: TGCAGTGCTCTGAGGTCGGAGACCCAGTACTTC. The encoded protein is CSALRSETQYF.

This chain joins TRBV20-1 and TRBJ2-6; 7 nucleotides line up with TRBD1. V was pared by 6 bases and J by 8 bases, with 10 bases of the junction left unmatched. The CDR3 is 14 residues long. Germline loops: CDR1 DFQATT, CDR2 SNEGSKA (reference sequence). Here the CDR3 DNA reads TGCAGTGCCACTATAGGGGGCATCTCCAACGTCCTGACTTTC. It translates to CSATIGGISNVLTF.